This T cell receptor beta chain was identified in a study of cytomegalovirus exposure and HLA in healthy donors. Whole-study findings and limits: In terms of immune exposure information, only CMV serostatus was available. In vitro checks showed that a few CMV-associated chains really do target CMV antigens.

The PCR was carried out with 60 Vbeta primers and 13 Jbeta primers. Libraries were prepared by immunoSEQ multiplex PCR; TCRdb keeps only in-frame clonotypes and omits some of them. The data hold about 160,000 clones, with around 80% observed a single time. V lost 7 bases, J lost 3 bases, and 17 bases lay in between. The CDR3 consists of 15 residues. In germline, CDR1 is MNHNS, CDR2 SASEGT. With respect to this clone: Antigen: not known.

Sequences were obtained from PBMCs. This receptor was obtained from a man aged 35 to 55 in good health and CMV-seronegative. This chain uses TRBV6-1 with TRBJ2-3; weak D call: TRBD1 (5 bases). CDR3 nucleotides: TGTGCCAGCACCCTAGGTGGACATGTGACAGATACGCAGTATTTT. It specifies CASTLGGHVTDTQYF.